This T cell receptor (beta chain) was recovered during a study of PD-1 blockade in classical Hodgkin lymphoma. Regarding the study as a whole: In newly diagnosed patients, baseline TCR diversity was reportedly below that of healthy donors. Patients newly diagnosed and complete responders had comparable baseline diversity. TCR diversity rose significantly by C4D1 in CD4+ but not CD8+ cells.

Time point given: cycle 4 day 1 (C4D1), after 5 to 7 weeks of nivolumab. Relapse after autologous stem cell transplantation occurred in every patient, and brentuximab vedotin exposure varied. Researchers used magnetic negative selection to pull out pure CD4+ T cells from thawed PBMCs. As to this clone: What it recognizes is unknown.

The germline V gene has CDR1 SEHNR and CDR2 FQNEAQ (reference sequence). V lost 1 base and J 4 bases, leaving 20 bases between the germline ends. CDR3 length: 19 amino acids. The data were produced by immunoSEQ multiplex PCR, yet TCRdb's version contains in-frame clones alone and is incomplete. This sample has about 20,000 clones, with 70% to 80% found just once. The V and J genes are TRBV7-9 and TRBJ2-6; D gene unclear. This TCR came from a human donor with classical Hodgkin lymphoma. This sample comprised CD4+ T cells from blood, obtained before the fourth cycle of nivolumab. This CDR3 is CASSLVAATLIGGANVLTF. The CDR3 nucleotides are TGTGCCAGCAGCTTAGTGGCAGCCACCTTGATAGGGGGGGCCAACGTCCTGACTTTC. Full variable domain (missing parts from reference TRBV7-9 and TRBJ2-6): DTGVSQNPRHKITKRGQNVTFRCDPISEHNRLYWYRQTLGQGPEFLTYFQNEAQLEKSRLLSDRFSAERPKGSFSTLEIQRTEQGDSAMYLCASSLVAATLIGGANVLTFGAGSRLTVL.